Detailed here is one T cell receptor beta chain. No antigen is known for it. V was pared by 8 bases and J by 8 bases, with 10 bases between. The CDR3 has 12 amino acids. Germline CDR1 ENHRY, CDR2 SYGVKD. TCRdb processed the 5' RACE reads anew with MiXCR; each CDR3 protein has one entry. The sample lists approximately 300,000 distinct CDR3 sequences, about 15% occurring once. The data originate from a study of T-cell memory formation after mild COVID-19. Study conclusions and caveats: Mostly located in CM and EM were contracting CD4+ clones, with contracting CD8+ clones located in EMRA. The authors left the SARS-CoV-2 specificity of second-wave clones peaking on day 37 unconfirmed. Pre-infection memory harbored some responding clones, suggesting cross-reactive memory joined.

The source material was PBMCs or a T cell subset sorted from them (not recorded which). The source is a man aged 18 to 35 who had mild COVID-19 (a few samples of this study predate the infection). Cell type and time point are not known. The V call is TRBV10-3, the J call TRBJ1-6, with D perhaps matching TRBD1 (5 bases). The CDR3 DNA follows: TGTGCCATCTTGACAGCTCATTCACCCCTCCACTTT. This encodes CAILTAHSPLHF.